The clone carrying this T cell receptor (beta chain) was seen only a few times. Its cognate antigen is unknown. The CDR3 totals 15 residues. Deletions cut 0 bases from V and 0 bases from J, with 7 bases between. Germline assignment: CDR1 SGHNT and CDR2 YYREEE (reference sequence). Primers for the PCR totalled 60 Vbeta and 13 Jbeta. The method was immunoSEQ multiplex PCR; TCRdb's version includes in-frame clones alone and lacks a portion of them. The sample has over 100,000 clones, around 80% seen once. The data were taken from a study of cytomegalovirus exposure and HLA in healthy donors. Study observations and caveats: Information on immune exposure was restricted to one variable (CMV serostatus). Later on, a genetic analysis was performed. It linked a missense variant in DCLRE1C with V- and J-gene trimming of TCR beta. The HLA-A and HLA-B alleles of most subjects were reportedly predicted accurately from TCR beta sequences. Later analysis suggested most CMV-associated TCR beta chains were HLA-restricted.

V usage is TRBV5-4 and J usage is TRBJ1-5, with a weak D call TRBD1 (6 bases). The sequence was collected from a woman under 30 in good health and CMV-seropositive. The sample comprised PBMCs. The CDR3 region has the DNA TGTGCCAGCAGCTTGGGAGGGGGTAGCAATCAGCCCCAGCATTTT. Translating it yields CASSLGGGSNQPQHF.